What follows is one T cell receptor (beta chain) and its context. Per the authors' pipeline: How many nucleated cells were present was estimated from reference gene primer amplification. Libraries were prepared by immunoSEQ multiplex PCR; TCRdb keeps only in-frame clonotypes and omits some of them. The DNA was the basis for D and trimming; V, J and clone size are from that table. The table records almost 400,000 clones, 88% of them present only once. The data were taken from a study of blood T cell repertoires in COVID-19. Study context: COVID-19 samples from acute and convalescent phases originated in the United States, Italy and Spain. Nucleic acid was either cDNA or gDNA, and it came from T cells, B-cell-depleted T cells, or PBMCs.

Grouping used clinical history reported by participants in a survey and questionnaire. In germline, CDR1 is SGHRS, CDR2 YFSETQ. V lost 0 bases, J lost 2 bases, and 17 bases lay in between. This CDR3 is 17 amino acids long. The sequence was obtained from a woman aged 25 to 39 with acute COVID-19. The rearrangement uses TRBV5-1 and TRBJ1-2, with a possible D match to TRBD1 (5 bases). The sequenced sample consisted of PBMCs or T cells enriched from blood (not recorded which). The CDR3 loop reads CASSLGGLSPGNYGYTF. For the CDR3, the DNA is TGCGCCAGCAGCTTGGGGGGCCTTTCTCCAGGGAACTATGGCTACACCTTC.